Listed below are T cell receptor beta chains from one sample, sequenced in a study of cytomegalovirus exposure and HLA in healthy donors. Here immunoSEQ multiplex PCR was the method, and the copy in TCRdb shows in-frame clones only, minus some. The sample consists of about 82,000 clones, roughly 74% of them appearing once. Material for sequencing was PBMCs. Receptors were obtained from a woman aged 50 to 60 in good health and CMV-seropositive. Each CDR3 is given with its conserved first and last residue. D genes are given only for firm matches. Where a row states a size, it is once, few, many or the class of an expanded clone; other rows omit it.

V gene	clone size	D gene	J gene	CDR3 DNA	CDR3 protein
TRBV5-6	.	.	TRBJ2-7	TGTGCCAGCAGACAGATCAGGGGAGGGAACTACGAGCAGTACTTC	CASRQIRGGNYEQYF
TRBV10-2	.	TRBD2	TRBJ2-7	TGCGCCAGCAGTGAGTCGATGGGACTAGCGGGAGGGTACGAGCAGTACTTC	CASSESMGLAGGYEQYF
TRBV6-1	few	.	TRBJ1-1	TGTGCCAGCAGTCAGACTTTAAGCACTGAAGCTTTCTTT	CASSQTLSTEAFF
TRBV30	.	.	TRBJ1-2	TGTGCCTGGAGCTGGGAGGGGGGCAACTATGGCTACACCTTC	CAWSWEGGNYGYTF
TRBV1	.	.	TRBJ1-1	TGCACCAGCAGCCAAGGATTTAAGCATGAAGCTTTCTTT	CTSSQGFKHEAFF
TRBV7-9	.	TRBD1	TRBJ2-5	TGTGCCAGCAGCTTCGGGACAGAAGAGACCCAGTACTTC	CASSFGTEETQYF
TRBV19	.	.	TRBJ2-1	TGTGCCAGTCGCGCTAGCGCAAGGGATGAGCAGTTCTTC	CASRASARDEQFF
TRBV19	.	TRBD1	TRBJ1-1	TGTGCCAGTAGTCCCCCCGGTAGGGGGCGGACTGAAGCTTTCTTT	CASSPPGRGRTEAFF
TRBV28	.	TRBD2	TRBJ2-1	TGTGCCAGCAGTTTAGTAGCGGGAGGGAATGAGCAGTTCTTC	CASSLVAGGNEQFF
TRBV10-3	once	.	TRBJ2-1	TGTGCCACCGTAAGAGACTATGAGCAGTTCTTC	CATVRDYEQFF
TRBV29-1	.	.	TRBJ1-1	TGCAGCGCGTGGGACTCTACGAACACTGAAGCTTTCTTT	CSAWDSTNTEAFF
TRBV9	.	.	TRBJ1-2	TGTGCCAGCAGCGTAGTGGCAGATGGGAGCTATGGCTACACCTTC	CASSVVADGSYGYTF
TRBV28	.	TRBD1	TRBJ1-6	TGTGCCAGCAGTTTACGCGACAGGGATAATTCACCCCTCCACTTT	CASSLRDRDNSPLHF
TRBV19	few	.	TRBJ2-7	TGTGCCAGTAGTGTTAGCGGTGCGACCGGCTCCTACGAGCAGTACTTC	CASSVSGATGSYEQYF
TRBV29-1	once	TRBD2	TRBJ2-4	TGCAGCGTTGAGTTTGGACTAGCGGGAGGATCCCAAAACATTCAGTACTTC	CSVEFGLAGGSQNIQYF
TRBV29-1	.	.	TRBJ2-4	TGCAGCGTCGCTCTGACAGGAGCCAAAAACATTCAGTACTTC	CSVALTGAKNIQYF
TRBV2	few	TRBD1	TRBJ2-7	TGTGCCAGCAGTGAAAAGGGGTGGGACAGGTCCTACGAGCAGTACTTC	CASSEKGWDRSYEQYF
TRBV30	.	.	TRBJ1-2	TGTGCCTGGAGTCCTGGACAGTATGGCTACACCTTC	CAWSPGQYGYTF
TRBV6-6	.	TRBD1	TRBJ1-4	TGTGCCAGCAGTTGGGACAGGGCAACTAATGAAAAACTGTTTTTT	CASSWDRATNEKLFF
TRBV2	few	.	TRBJ1-5	TGTGCCAGCAGACCCCAGGGACGGAGGGATCAGCCCCAGCATTTT	CASRPQGRRDQPQHF
TRBV9	.	TRBD1	TRBJ2-7	TGTGCCAGCAGCGTAGATTGGGCAGGGGGCTCCTACGAGCAGTACTTC	CASSVDWAGGSYEQYF
TRBV6-5	.	.	TRBJ2-7	TGTGCCAGCAGTTACGGTTGGGGAGACTCCTACGAGCAGTACTTC	CASSYGWGDSYEQYF
TRBV19	once	.	TRBJ1-5	TGTGCCAGTAGTATTGAGGCCGCAGCAACGAATCAGCCCCAGCATTTT	CASSIEAAATNQPQHF
TRBV2	.	.	TRBJ2-1	TGTGCCAGCAGGGAGGGCACCTACAATGAGCAGTTCTTC	CASREGTYNEQFF
TRBV5-6	once	.	TRBJ2-7	TGTGCCAGCAGCTTGGGTAAACCCCGGGGGGAGCAGTACTTC	CASSLGKPRGEQYF
TRBV18	.	.	TRBJ1-2	TGTGCCAGCTCACCCCCCGGGAAGCAAGAAGGCTACACCTTC	CASSPPGKQEGYTF
TRBV6-5	.	TRBD1	TRBJ2-5	TGTGCCAGCAGAAACAGGGGGCCTGAGACCCAGTACTTC	CASRNRGPETQYF
TRBV20-1	few	TRBD1	TRBJ1-1	TGCAGGGGACAGGCGAACACTGAAGCTTTCTTT	CRGQANTEAFF
TRBV11-2	once	TRBD1	TRBJ2-7	TGTGCCAGCAGCGAACAGGGGACCACCTACGAGCAGTACTTC	CASSEQGTTYEQYF
TRBV11-2	.	TRBD2	TRBJ2-1	TGTGCCAGCAGCTCTAACAGCGGGATCTACAATGAGCAGTTCTTC	CASSSNSGIYNEQFF
TRBV10-3	.	.	TRBJ1-2	TGTGCCATATCGACAGAGCATGGCTACACCTTC	CAISTEHGYTF
TRBV5-3	.	.	TRBJ1-5	TGTGCCAGAAGCTTCTATGAGGAGTGTAGCAATCAGCCCCAGCATTTT	CARSFYEECSNQPQHF
TRBV6-1	.	TRBD2	TRBJ2-7	TGTGCCAGCAGTGAATGGACTAGCGGGAGCTACGAGCAGTACTTC	CASSEWTSGSYEQYF
TRBV15	few	TRBD1	TRBJ2-7	TGTGCCACCAGCAGGAACAGGGGAGTCTTATCCTACGAGCAGTACTTC	CATSRNRGVLSYEQYF
TRBV6-4	.	.	TRBJ2-1	TGTGCCAGCAGTGACTCAGGCGGTTCTCGGGATGAGCAGTTCTTC	CASSDSGGSRDEQFF
TRBV27	.	.	TRBJ2-3	TGTGCCAGCAGGCTCAGAAGCACAGATACGCAGTATTTT	CASRLRSTDTQYF
TRBV29-1	.	TRBD1	TRBJ1-1	TGCAGCGTTTGGCCTATGGGACAGGGAACTGAAGCTTTCTTT	CSVWPMGQGTEAFF
TRBV5-1	few	TRBD2	TRBJ2-6	TGCGCCAGCACCTTGAGCGGGACGCCTGGGGCCAACGTCCTGACTTTC	CASTLSGTPGANVLTF
TRBV4-2	once	.	TRBJ2-7	TGTGCCAGCAGCCAAGAAAAGAGGGGGATTTACGAGCAGTACTTC	CASSQEKRGIYEQYF
TRBV6-1	.	TRBD1	TRBJ2-1	TGTGCCAGCGGTGGGACAGGGGGCGCAAGCGGGAGGTTCGATGAGCAGTTCTTC	CASGGTGGASGRFDEQFF
TRBV30	.	TRBD2	TRBJ2-7	TGTGCCTGGAGTGTCGTCCGGACTAGCGGCTCCTACGAGCAGTACTTC	CAWSVVRTSGSYEQYF
TRBV4-2	once	TRBD2	TRBJ2-5	TGTGCCAGCAGCCAAAGAGCGGGGGACAACCAAGAGACCCAGTACTTC	CASSQRAGDNQETQYF
TRBV2	.	.	TRBJ1-3	TGTGCCAGCAGTGAATCCAGGGGTGGAAACACCATATATTTT	CASSESRGGNTIYF
TRBV19	.	TRBD2	TRBJ2-5	TGTGCCAGTAGTAAGGTAGCGGGAGGGCGCGAGACCCAGTACTTC	CASSKVAGGRETQYF